The clone carrying this TCR beta chain came up many times. This sample was included in a study of read filtering for tumor transcriptome and immune sequencing. V was cut by 4 bases and J by 4 bases, with 16 bases left in between. Germline V gene data show CDR1 as MNHNY and CDR2 as SVGAGI (reference sequence). The CDR3 has 15 amino acids. Molecular barcoded adaptors covering alpha/delta and beta/gamma chains were used on approximately 400 ng RNA. TCRdb passed the reads through MiXCR, listing each CDR3 protein once. Seen here are 30,000 to 40,000 distinct CDR3 sequences, 12% observed once, and the top ten hold about 30%.

V gene TRBV6-6 combines with J gene TRBJ1-1, with D possibly TRBD1 on 6 matching bases. The receptor was isolated from a donor aged 40 or over with multiple myeloma. Input material: a population of CD138-negative cells sorted from bone marrow. The CDR3 DNA is TGTGCCAGCAGTTCGACAGGAGCTTCGAGCACTGAAGCTTTCTTT. Translated, it gives CASSSTGASSTEAFF.